This T cell receptor beta chain originates from a study of T cell repertoires in cytomegalovirus infection. This clonotype was counted many times. Each CDR3 protein is one row after TCRdb ran MiXCR on the reads. The repertoire holds under 600,000 distinct CDR3 sequences, approximately 16% seen once, with roughly a quarter in the top ten. The CDR3 runs 19 residues. Germline CDR1 reads MDHEN; CDR2 reads SYDVKM. Unmatched junction bases numbered 14, after V lost 0 bases and J lost 3 bases. The gene calls are TRBV28 and TRBJ2-7, with 10 bases matching TRBD2. The receptor was derived from a human donor in good health (CMV status not recorded). Some clones in this sample may be carry-over from other donors' samples. The material sequenced was CD8+ T cells from PBMCs. The CDR3 loop is CASSLWLAGVTRRNYEQYF. The CDR3 DNA follows: TGTGCCAGCAGTTTATGGCTAGCGGGAGTCACTAGAAGGAACTACGAGCAGTACTTC. The full variable domain, in which reference TRBV28 and TRBJ2-7 provide the parts outside the CDR3, is DVKVTQSSRYLVKRTGEKVFLECVQDMDHENMFWYRQDPGLGLRLIYFSYDVKMKEKGDIPEGYSVSREKKERFSLILESASTNQTSMYLCASSLWLAGVTRRNYEQYFGPGTRLTVT.